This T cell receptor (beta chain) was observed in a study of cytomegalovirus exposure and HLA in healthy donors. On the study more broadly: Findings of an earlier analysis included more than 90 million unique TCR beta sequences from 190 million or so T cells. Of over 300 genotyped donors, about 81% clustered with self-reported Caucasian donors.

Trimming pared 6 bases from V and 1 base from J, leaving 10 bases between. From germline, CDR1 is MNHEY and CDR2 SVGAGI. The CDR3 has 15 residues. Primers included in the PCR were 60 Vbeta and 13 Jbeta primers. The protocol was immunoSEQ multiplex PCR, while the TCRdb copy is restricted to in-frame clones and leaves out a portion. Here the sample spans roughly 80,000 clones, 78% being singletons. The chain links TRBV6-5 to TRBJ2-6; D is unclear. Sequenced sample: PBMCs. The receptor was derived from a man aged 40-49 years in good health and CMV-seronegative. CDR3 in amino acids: CASRAGYSGANVLTF. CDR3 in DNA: TGTGCCAGCAGGGCAGGATATTCTGGGGCCAACGTCCTGACTTTC.